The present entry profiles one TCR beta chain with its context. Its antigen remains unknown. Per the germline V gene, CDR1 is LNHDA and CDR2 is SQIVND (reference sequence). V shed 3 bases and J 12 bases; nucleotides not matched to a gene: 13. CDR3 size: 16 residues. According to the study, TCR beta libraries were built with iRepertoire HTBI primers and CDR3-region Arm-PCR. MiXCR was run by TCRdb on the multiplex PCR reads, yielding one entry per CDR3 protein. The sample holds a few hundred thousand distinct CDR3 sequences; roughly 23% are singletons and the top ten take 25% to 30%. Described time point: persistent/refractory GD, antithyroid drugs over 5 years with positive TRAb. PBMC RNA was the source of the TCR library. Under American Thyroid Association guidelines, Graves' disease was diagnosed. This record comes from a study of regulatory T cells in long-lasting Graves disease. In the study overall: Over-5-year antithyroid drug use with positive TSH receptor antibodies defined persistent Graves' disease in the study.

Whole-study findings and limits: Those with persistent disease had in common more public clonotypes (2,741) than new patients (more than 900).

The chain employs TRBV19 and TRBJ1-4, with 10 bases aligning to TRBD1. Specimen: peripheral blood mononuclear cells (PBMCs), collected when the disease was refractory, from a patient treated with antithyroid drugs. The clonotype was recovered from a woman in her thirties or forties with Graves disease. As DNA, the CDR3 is TGTGCCAGTAGTATCCCCCGGGACAGGGGAGAAGTAGAACTGTTTTTT. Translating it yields CASSIPRDRGEVELFF.